This TCR beta chain was documented in a study of blood T cells in healthy people across ages. This clonotype turned up a few times. Antigen specificity is unknown. Study-wide results and caveats: Any conclusive comparison of naive versus antigen-experienced cells was prevented by using unsorted PBMCs.

The CDR3 sequence is 14 residues long. Looked up from germline, CDR1 is SEHNR and CDR2 is FQNEAQ (reference sequence). V lost 3 bases and J 8 bases, leaving 13 bases between the germline ends. With a J-beta primer mix and a sample-barcoded 5' primer, a second PCR ran roughly 7 to 11 cycles. TCRdb passed the 5' RACE reads through MiXCR, listing each CDR3 protein once. The table lists 980,000 or so distinct CDR3 sequences, around 48% of them singletons, with around an eighth in the top ten. The clonotype comes from a man aged 25-45 years in good health. The V call is TRBV7-9, the J call TRBJ1-4; D gene uncertain. Material for sequencing was blood. The CDR3 protein is CASSLEVGREKLFF. CDR3 DNA: TGTGCCAGCAGCTTGGAGGTTGGTAGGGAAAAACTGTTTTTT.